These 32 T cell receptor beta chains were all obtained from the same sample, sequenced in a study of T cells in Graves' hyperthyroidism and ophthalmopathy. TCR beta CDR3 sequences were amplified from RNA transcripts. Initially, a first-round RT-PCR of the TCR CDR3 employed the HTBI primer set. Each CDR3 protein is one row after TCRdb ran MiXCR on the multiplex PCR reads. The data hold 610,000 or so distinct CDR3 sequences, with about 43% observed a single time. The material sequenced was peripheral blood or thyroid tissue (not recorded which). The source is a woman under 30 with Graves' hyperthyroidism.

This clonotype came up many times. The chain recombines TRBV7-2 with TRBJ2-2; D not certain. This CDR3 is 13 amino acids long. The germline V gene encodes CDR1 SGHTA and CDR2 FQGNSA. Trimming took 4 bases from V and 6 from J, leaving 9 bases between them. The CDR3 region has the DNA TGTGCCAGCAGCTCACATGGATCCGGGGAGCTGTTTTTT. It yields the protein CASSSHGSGELFF.

A word on this clonotype: No conserved phenylalanine or tryptophan ends this CDR3, so it is likely a read error. The DNA is left out, because the CDR3 cannot be placed on it with certainty; the CDR3 is given as TCRdb lists it. The chain recombines TRBV2 with TRBJ1-6; TRBD1 reflects the table's D call only, with no check against the DNA. Ends included, the CDR3 has 8 residues. The germline V gene encodes CDR1 SNHLY and CDR2 FYNNEI. The CDR3 here is CASSGPGT.

This sequence joins TRBV6-6 and TRBJ2-7; 9 nucleotides agree with TRBD2. This CDR3 region has 15 residues. V lost 6 bases, J lost 4 bases, and 10 bases stayed unmatched. The V gene's germline CDR1 is MNHNY and CDR2 SVGAGI (reference sequence). The CDR3 is CASSLFPGLAYEQYF. In DNA form, the CDR3 reads TGTGCCAGCAGCCTATTCCCGGGACTAGCTTACGAGCAGTACTTC.

V and J are TRBV7-6 and TRBJ2-3; 13 positions agree with TRBD2. V shed 4 bases, J shed 2 bases, and the junction held 3 bases outside the gene matches. CDR3 length: 16 residues. Looked up from germline, CDR1 is SGHVS and CDR2 is FNYEAQ. CDR3 region: CASSSGTSGNTDTQYF. The CDR3 nucleotides are TGTGCCAGCAGCTCCGGGACTAGCGGGAACACAGATACGCAGTATTTT.

This clonotype has more than one count but fewer than ten. This chain joins TRBV29-1 and TRBJ2-1; 13 nucleotides agree with TRBD2. The germline V gene has CDR1 SQVTM and CDR2 ANQGSEA. V lost 3 bases and J lost 7; bases outside the gene matches: 0. The CDR3 length is 13 residues. This CDR3 is CSVETSGRNEQFF. The CDR3 DNA reads TGCAGCGTTGAGACTAGCGGGAGGAATGAGCAGTTCTTC.

This clonotype was recorded many times. V usage is TRBV4-1 and J usage is TRBJ2-6; perhaps TRBD2 as D (6 bases). CDR3 length equals 17 residues. Trimming removed 3 bases from V and 4 bases from J, with 16 bases in between. The germline CDR1 and CDR2 sequences are MGHRA and YSYEKL. In DNA form, the CDR3 reads TGCGCCAGCAGCCATAGCCCCGGAGGGCGCGGGGCCAACGTCCTGACTTTC. This sequence encodes CASSHSPGGRGANVLTF.

The V gene is TRBV6-4, the J gene TRBJ1-6, with D perhaps matching TRBD1 (5 bases). Germline V gene lookup returns CDR1 MRHNA and CDR2 SNTAGT. V was cut by 3 bases and J by 10 bases, with 13 bases left in between. This CDR3 is 14 amino acids long. In DNA form, the CDR3 reads TGTGCCAGCAGTGAGCGGGACTTTGGCTCACCCCTCCACTTT. Translating it yields CASSERDFGSPLHF.

On this clonotype itself: No conserved phenylalanine or tryptophan is present at the end of the CDR3, so a read error is the likely explanation. The chain uses TRBV7-2 and TRBJ2-7; TRBD1 matches at 9 bases. Germline V CDR1 and CDR2: SGHTA, FQGNSA. CDR3 length: 14 amino acids. V shed 1 base and J 5 bases; nucleotides not matched to a gene: 3. CDR3: CASSLGQGDHEQYS. The CDR3 DNA reads as TGTGCCAGCAGCTTAGGACAGGGGGATCACGAGCAGTACTCC.

This clonotype appeared many times. The rearrangement links TRBV20-1 to TRBJ2-7; D uncertain. V gave up 5 bases and J gave up 9 bases, with 8 bases separating them. The CDR3 has 9 amino acids. Looked up from germline, CDR1 is DFQATT and CDR2 is SNEGSKA (reference sequence). The CDR3 DNA reads as TGCAGTGCTGAAAGTTCGCAGTACTTC. It specifies CSAESSQYF.

Turning to this clonotype: A clone one base away is much larger, so this may be a read error. The genes are TRBV20-1 and TRBJ2-7; 12 bases match TRBD2. Trimming at V came to 3 bases and at J to 3 bases, leaving 6 bases not matched to a gene. The CDR3 runs to 15 residues. CDR1 and CDR2 (germline): DFQATT, SNEGSKA (reference sequence). Here the CDR3 reads CSASELAGGIYEQYF. The CDR3 region has the DNA TGCAGTGCTAGCGAACTAGCGGGAGGAATCTACGAGCAGTACTTC.

J is TRBJ1-5 and V is TRBV6-1; 7 bases match TRBD2. The J call is uncertain, as TRBJ2-3 better fits the DNA end. There are 16 residues in the CDR3. The V gene's germline CDR1 is MNHNS and CDR2 SASEGT. In DNA, the CDR3 is TGTGCCAGCAGCGCCTCAAAGACTAGCAGGGCGCATACGCAGTATTTT. This codes for CASSASKTSRAHTQYF.

The CDR3 protein is CASSHVLAGGRETQYF. The CDR3 coding sequence is TGTGCCAGCAGCCACGTTCTAGCGGGAGGGCGCGAGACCCAGTACTTC. The gene calls are TRBV2 and TRBJ2-5, with 12 bases aligning to TRBD2. The CDR3 has 16 residues. Looked up from germline, CDR1 is SNHLY and CDR2 is FYNNEI. Trimming at V came to 6 bases and at J to 5 bases, leaving 10 bases not matched to a gene. The whole variable domain, filled in from reference TRBV2 and TRBJ2-5, reads EPEVTQTPSHQVTQMGQEVILRCVPISNHLYFYWYRQILGQKVEFLVSFYNNEISEKSEIFDDQFSVERPDGSNFTLKIRSTKLEDSAMYFCASSHVLAGGRETQYFGPGTRLLVL.

This clonotype was recorded at least ten times. V and J are TRBV4-1 and TRBJ1-1, with a weak D call TRBD1 (6 bases). Germline loops: CDR1 MGHRA, CDR2 YSYEKL. CDR3 length equals 14 residues. Between the trimmed V and J ends, which lost 0 bases and 10 bases, there was a span of 15 bases. Written as DNA, the CDR3 is TGCGCCAGCAGCCAAGATAGGACAGCCACCCCAGCTTTCTTT. This sequence encodes CASSQDRTATPAFF.

This clonotype appeared many times. The V call is TRBV29-1, the J call TRBJ2-5; D unclear. CDR1 and CDR2 (germline): SQVTM, ANQGSEA. The V end was cut by 6 bases, the J end by 1 base, with 9 bases between. The CDR3 covers 12 residues. CDR3 in amino acids: CSVYSFQETQYF. The CDR3 coding sequence is TGCAGCGTCTACAGTTTCCAAGAGACCCAGTACTTC.

There are many counts of this clonotype. The chain is built from TRBV5-1 and TRBJ2-7; 9 nucleotides line up with TRBD2. V was pared by 2 bases and J by 2 bases, with 5 bases of the junction left unmatched. The CDR3 extends over 15 amino acids. Germline V CDR1 and CDR2: SGHRS, YFSETQ. The CDR3: CASSFLAGGTYEQYF. CDR3 sequence (DNA): TGCGCCAGCAGCTTCTTGGCGGGAGGGACCTACGAGCAGTACTTC.

The chain joins TRBV20-1 to TRBJ1-2; 8 bases are a match to TRBD1. The germline gives CDR1 DFQATT, CDR2 SNEGSKA (reference sequence). This CDR3 is built from 13 residues. CDR3 nucleotides: TGCAGCGACGGACAGGGTTATTCGCATGGCTACACCTTC. Translation gives CSDGQGYSHGYTF.

V is TRBV29-1 and J is TRBJ2-5; 8 positions match TRBD1. The CDR3 loop spans 13 amino acids. V lost 6 bases to trimming and J lost 9 bases; unmatched junction nucleotides: 12. CDR1 is SQVTM and CDR2 is ANQGSEA in the germline V gene. CDR3 region: CSVVTGEFQPQYF. DNA for the CDR3: TGCAGCGTGGTGACAGGGGAGTTTCAGCCCCAGTACTTC.

At least ten counts were recorded for this clonotype. The DNA for the CDR3 is TGTGCCAGCAGTCGACAGGGAGAGACCCAGTACTTC. It specifies CASSRQGETQYF. The J gene is TRBJ2-5, the V gene TRBV7-9, with 7 bases fitting TRBD1. The CDR3 runs 12 residues. J lost 4 bases, V lost 6 bases, and 2 bases had no gene match. Germline CDR1 and CDR2: SEHNR and FQNEAQ (reference sequence).

This chain connects TRBV7-6 to TRBJ2-5; D remains unclear. V lost 5 bases and J lost 2, with 21 bases in between. CDR1 is SGHVS, CDR2 FNYEAQ, per germline. This CDR3 is 17 amino acids long. The CDR3, as DNA: TGTGCCAGCAGCGTTGGAAGGTTACTGACTCCGCAAGAGACCCAGTACTTC. Its protein product is CASSVGRLLTPQETQYF. Using reference TRBV7-6 and TRBJ2-5 for the parts outside the CDR3, the full variable domain is GAGVSQSPRYKVTKRGQDVALRCDPISGHVSLYWYRQALGQGPEFLTYFNYEAQQDKSGLPNDRFSAERPEGSISTLTIQRTEQRDSAMYRCASSVGRLLTPQETQYFGPGTRLLVL.

This chain uses TRBV12-3 or TRBV12-4 with TRBJ2-3; D is ambiguous. V was clipped by 5 bases and J by 4 bases, with 16 bases between them. The CDR3 runs 15 residues. Here the CDR3 DNA reads TGTGCCAGCAGTCACCCTGTGGAGAGAGCAGATACGCAGTATTTT. Protein sequence: CASSHPVERADTQYF.

This clonotype occurred many times. A read error may produce the germline difference seen at one junction end. The chain uses TRBV6-2 or TRBV6-3 and TRBJ1-1; TRBD1 might be the D (6 bases). Per germline, CDR1 MNHEY and CDR2 SVGEGT. The CDR3 is made up of 14 amino acids. The CDR3 reads CASSKDFRDTEAFF. CDR3 bases: TGTGCCAGCAGTAAGGACTTCCGGGACACCGAAGCTTTCTTT.

This clonotype was seen ten or more times. The chain employs TRBV20-1 and TRBJ2-7; D is perhaps TRBD1 or TRBD2 (5 bases each). The CDR3 is made up of 13 amino acids. Trimming took 3 bases from V and 3 from J, leaving 12 bases between them. The V gene's germline CDR1 is DFQATT and CDR2 SNEGSKA (reference sequence). The CDR3 loop reads CSASAWDGYEQYF. CDR3 coding DNA: TGCAGTGCTAGTGCGTGGGACGGCTACGAGCAGTACTTC.

This clonotype was detected ten times or more. The chain links TRBV19 to TRBJ1-2; TRBD1 aligns across 9 bases. Trimming cost V 5 bases and J 8 bases; bases outside gene matches: 6. The length of the CDR3 is 13 residues. Germline lookup yields CDR1 LNHDA and CDR2 SQIVND (reference sequence). CDR3 DNA: TGTGCCAGTAGTGAGACAGGGGGGCACGGCTACACCTTC. Protein sequence: CASSETGGHGYTF.

A few counts support this clonotype. The chain couples TRBV9 to TRBJ2-2; 8 nucleotides match TRBD1. Germline CDR1 SGDLS, CDR2 YYNGEE. This CDR3 has 15 residues. V trimming: 4 bases; J trimming: 4 bases; junction bases outside the gene matches: 6. The CDR3 protein is CASSPDRAGTGELFF. CDR3 sequence (DNA): TGTGCCAGCAGCCCGGACAGGGCGGGCACCGGGGAGCTGTTTTTT.

In the case of this clonotype: A much larger clone differs by one base, so this may be a read error. J is TRBJ2-2 and V is TRBV20-1; 7 bases match TRBD1. The junction had 3 bases not matched to a gene; V was cut back by 1 base and J by 10 bases. From germline, CDR1 is DFQATT and CDR2 SNEGSKA (reference sequence). The CDR3 sequence is 12 residues long. The CDR3 here is CSARGQGEELFF. Written as DNA, the CDR3 is TGCAGTGCTAGAGGACAGGGTGAGGAGCTGTTTTTT.

V and J are TRBV12-5 and TRBJ1-2, with 7 nucleotides matching TRBD1. CDR1 is LGHNT and CDR2 is FRNRAP in the germline V gene. The length of the CDR3 is 13 residues. The CDR3 coding sequence is TGTGCCAGCACCCCGGACAGGAACTATGGCTACACCTTC. Translated: CASTPDRNYGYTF.

Many counts were recorded for this clonotype. V and J are TRBV19 and TRBJ2-6; D gene ambiguous. V lost 3 bases and J lost 0, with 9 bases in between. CDR3 length equals 16 residues. CDR1 and CDR2 from the germline V gene are LNHDA and SQIVND (reference sequence). The CDR3 DNA sequence: TGTGCCAGTAGTATCCGGCGGAGCTCTGGGGCCAACGTCCTGACTTTC. It encodes CASSIRRSSGANVLTF. Full variable domain (outside the CDR3, taken from reference TRBV19 and TRBJ2-6): DGGITQSPKYLFRKEGQNVTLSCEQNLNHDAMYWYRQDPGQGLRLIYYSQIVNDFQKGDIAEGYSVSREKKESFPLTVTSAQKNPTAFYLCASSIRRSSGANVLTFGAGSRLTVL.

The CDR3 DNA follows: TGCAGCTTCGGACAGATGAACACTGAAGCTTTCTTT. Translated, it gives CSFGQMNTEAFF. The chain carries TRBV29-1 and TRBJ1-1; possible D gene TRBD1, 6 bases. V lost 8 bases and J lost 0, with 10 bases in between. CDR1 is SQVTM, CDR2 ANQGSEA, per germline. The CDR3 runs to 12 residues.

The DNA for the CDR3 is TGCAGCGTTGAAGCTCTAGGGGAGGATTGGGACTATGGCTACACCTTC. It yields the protein CSVEALGEDWDYGYTF. The rearrangement joins TRBV29-1 to TRBJ1-2; possibly TRBD1 for D (5 bases). The CDR3 extends over 16 amino acids. The germline CDR1 and CDR2 sequences are SQVTM and ANQGSEA. Trimming left V 1 base short and J 3 bases short, with 18 bases between.

This clonotype was observed at least ten times. The V call is TRBV7-9, the J call TRBJ1-2; D remains unclear. V lost 2 bases, J lost 8 bases, and 12 bases lay in between. The length of the CDR3 is 13 residues. Germline CDR1 is SEHNR and CDR2 is FQNEAQ (reference sequence). The CDR3 DNA reads as TGTGCCAGCAGCTTAACGAGGGAGGAGGGCTACACCTTC. Translated: CASSLTREEGYTF. Variable domain in full (rest from reference TRBV7-9 and TRBJ1-2): DTGVSQNPRHKITKRGQNVTFRCDPISEHNRLYWYRQTLGQGPEFLTYFQNEAQLEKSRLLSDRFSAERPKGSFSTLEIQRTEQGDSAMYLCASSLTREEGYTFGSGTRLTVV.

The J gene is TRBJ2-7, the V gene TRBV5-1; 13 bases map to TRBD2. CDR1 and CDR2 from the germline V gene are SGHRS and YFSETQ. Trimming at V came to 2 bases and at J to 3 bases, leaving 2 bases not matched to a gene. This CDR3 is built from 15 residues. The CDR3 DNA follows: TGCGCCAGCAGCTTCACTAGCGGGAGGGACTACGAGCAGTACTTC. Protein: CASSFTSGRDYEQYF.

This clonotype was seen a few times. The chain employs TRBV13 and TRBJ2-3; 7 bases fit TRBD2. The CDR3 is 16 amino acids. The V gene's germline CDR1 is PRHDT and CDR2 FYEKMQ (reference sequence). The V segment lost 5 bases and the J segment 1 base; nucleotides outside the gene matches: 9. CDR3 sequence: CASSATGGGGTDTQYF. CDR3 sequence (DNA): TGTGCCAGCAGCGCAACCGGGGGAGGGGGCACAGATACGCAGTATTTT.